There are a few counts of the clone carrying this T cell receptor beta chain. The run depth of the assay was deep. In the original workflow: Quality scores were absent from the junction-only immunoSEQ sequences, so filtering differed. Clones were read by immunoSEQ multiplex PCR, and TCRdb kept only the in-frame ones, dropping some. V and J calls and clone size are as listed in that table; D and trimming were resolved from the DNA. The sample lists 1 million to 1.2 million clones, about 72% seen once, with 0.85% to 1% in the top ten. The V and J ends lost 0 bases and 5 bases respectively, with 6 bases between them. In germline, CDR1 is SGHRS, CDR2 YFSETQ. The CDR3 sequence is 13 residues long. The sample comes from a study of shared clonotypes between healthy human individuals. About the research overall: Each donor had three CD4 naive, three CD4 memory, two CD8 naive and one CD8 memory plate.

The origin of this receptor is a man aged 18 to 35 in good health. Some clones in this sample may be carry-over from other donors' samples. The sample consisted of memory CD4+ T cells from PBMCs. Subset noted: CD45RA-negative fraction. The chain joins TRBV5-1 to TRBJ2-4, with D maybe TRBD1 (6 bases). Here the CDR3 reads CASSLGTENIQYF. CDR3 coding DNA: TGCGCCAGCAGCTTGGGGACAGAAAACATTCAGTACTTC.